The 29 T cell receptor beta chains below all came from one sample that was sequenced in a study of blood T cell repertoires in COVID-19. Some clones are missing from TCRdb's copy, which holds only in-frame ones; the method was immunoSEQ multiplex PCR. The sample includes under 300,000 clones, 70% to 90% of them seen just once. Sequenced input: PBMCs or T cells enriched from blood (not recorded which). The receptor set was obtained from a woman aged 45-65 years who had recovered from COVID-19.

The chain carries TRBV11-2 and TRBJ2-1, with 13 positions matching TRBD2. CDR1 is SGHAT and CDR2 is FQNNGV in the germline V gene. V shed 1 base and J 9 bases; nucleotides not matched to a gene: 0. This CDR3 is 14 amino acids long. In DNA form, the CDR3 reads TGTGCCAGCAGCTTAGGGACTAGCGGGAGTGAGCAGTTCTTC. It encodes CASSLGTSGSEQFF.

This clone was observed a few times. This chain links TRBV27 with TRBJ2-1; the match to TRBD1 covers 9 bases. The CDR3 length is 15 residues. Germline-derived CDR1 and CDR2 are MNHEY and SMNVEV (reference sequence). V lost 7 bases to trimming and J lost 3 bases; unmatched junction nucleotides: 7. The CDR3: CASTTSGQGYNEQFF. The DNA for the CDR3 is TGTGCCAGCACTACTTCGGGACAGGGCTACAATGAGCAGTTCTTC.

The chain links TRBV7-2 to TRBJ2-7, with 8 nucleotides matching TRBD2. With V trimmed by 3 bases and J by 1 base, 2 bases remained unmatched. Germline V gene data show CDR1 as SGHTA and CDR2 as FQGNSA. The CDR3 sequence is 14 residues long. The CDR3 spells CASSLSGRSYEQYF. The CDR3 region has the DNA TGTGCCAGCAGCTTGAGCGGGAGATCCTACGAGCAGTACTTC.

This chain links TRBV3-1 (or the pseudogene TRBV3-2) with TRBJ2-4, with D perhaps TRBD1 (5 bases). The CDR3 runs 13 residues. Trimming shortened V by 5 bases and J by 5 bases, and 10 bases separated the two germline ends. Per germline, CDR1 LGHDT and CDR2 YNNKEL (reference sequence). CDR3 in amino acids: CASSAMGQNIQYF. In DNA form, the CDR3 reads TGTGCCAGCAGCGCGATGGGGCAAAACATTCAGTACTTC.

The CDR3 DNA follows: TGTGCCAGCAGCTTGTATCAGCGGGGCTCCTACGAGCAGTACTTC. It encodes CASSLYQRGSYEQYF. The gene calls are TRBV5-4 and TRBJ2-7; TRBD2 agrees at 7 bases. Unmatched junction bases numbered 4, after V lost 1 base and J lost 0 bases. The germline V gene encodes CDR1 SGHNT and CDR2 YYREEE (reference sequence). This CDR3 has 15 residues.

The V gene is TRBV3-1 (or the pseudogene TRBV3-2), the J gene TRBJ1-1, with 8 bases matching TRBD1. The CDR3 is made up of 13 amino acids. Germline V gene data show CDR1 as LGHDT and CDR2 as YNNKEL (reference sequence). Losses at the gene ends were 6 bases for V and 1 base for J; bases not matched to a gene: 1. The CDR3 spells CASRGQGNTEAFF. CDR3 in DNA: TGTGCCAGCAGAGGACAGGGGAACACTGAAGCTTTCTTT.

DNA for the CDR3: TGTGCCAGCAGTTTGAGGTGGCCAGAGCAGTACTTC. Its translation is CASSLRWPEQYF. The rearrangement uses TRBV12-3 or TRBV12-4 and TRBJ2-7; D unclear. This CDR3 comprises 12 residues. V shed 3 bases and J shed 7 bases, with 10 bases lying between them.

The V and J genes are TRBV19 and TRBJ2-2; TRBD2 might be the D (5 bases). The V gene's germline CDR1 is LNHDA and CDR2 SQIVND (reference sequence). Trimming took 9 bases from V and 2 from J, leaving 19 bases between them. The CDR3 contains 16 residues. Written as DNA, the CDR3 is TGTGCCAGCGCCCCTTGGGGAGTCTACAACACCGGGGAGCTGTTTTTT. This sequence encodes CASAPWGVYNTGELFF.

The V and J genes are TRBV7-2 and TRBJ2-1; 7 bases are shared with TRBD1. The CDR3 consists of 14 residues. Germline V lookup: CDR1 SGHTA, CDR2 FQGNSA. Unmatched junction bases numbered 4, after V lost 2 bases and J lost 6 bases. The chain's CDR3 is CASSLRQGGNEQFF. CDR3 nucleotides: TGTGCCAGCAGCTTACGACAGGGTGGCAATGAGCAGTTCTTC.

J is TRBJ2-2 and V is TRBV7-8; tentatively, D is TRBD2 (5 bases). Trimming pared 5 bases from V and 9 bases from J, leaving 16 bases between. Germline V lookup: CDR1 SGHVS, CDR2 FQNEAQ. CDR3 length equals 14 residues. CDR3 protein: CASSPDLAIRELFF. CDR3 in DNA: TGTGCCAGCAGCCCGGACTTAGCGATTAGGGAGCTGTTTTTT.

The rearrangement joins TRBV7-9 to TRBJ1-1; D unclear. The CDR3 is 12 residues long. V dropped 4 bases and J dropped 1 base, with 4 bases sitting between them. Per the germline V gene, CDR1 is SEHNR and CDR2 is FQNEAQ (reference sequence). The DNA for the CDR3 is TGTGCCAGCAGCTACTCGAACACTGAAGCTTTCTTT. Translated, it gives CASSYSNTEAFF.

The chain couples TRBV10-1 to TRBJ2-1; TRBD2 might be the D (6 bases). Between the trimmed V and J ends, which lost 6 bases and 0 bases, there was a span of 15 bases. The germline V gene encodes CDR1 WNHNN and CDR2 SYGVQD (reference sequence). The length of the CDR3 is 16 residues. CDR3 in amino acids: CASRDGRRGSYNEQFF. The CDR3 bases are TGCGCCAGCAGGGACGGGCGGAGGGGCTCCTACAATGAGCAGTTCTTC.

The gene calls are TRBV5-4 and TRBJ2-3, with 11 bases matching TRBD1. The CDR3 consists of 15 residues. Germline CDR1 reads SGHNT; CDR2 reads YYREEE (reference sequence). Trimming removed 1 base from V and 4 bases from J; junction bases left unmatched: 2. CDR3 protein: CASSLPGQGADTQYF. CDR3 coding DNA: TGTGCCAGCAGCTTGCCGGGACAGGGGGCAGATACGCAGTATTTT.

This clone has a single count. The CDR3 spells CASRQGVAYEQYF. In DNA, the CDR3 is TGTGCCAGCAGACAGGGGGTAGCCTACGAGCAGTACTTC. This chain links TRBV27 with TRBJ2-7; TRBD1 agrees at 8 bases. J was trimmed by 2 bases and V by 6 bases; bases with no gene match: 3. This CDR3 contains 13 residues. Germline V lookup: CDR1 MNHEY, CDR2 SMNVEV (reference sequence).

Only one count was recorded for this clone. The V and J genes are TRBV2 and TRBJ2-2, with D hard to call. The length of the CDR3 is 14 residues. Germline V CDR1 and CDR2: SNHLY, FYNNEI. Trimming took off 6 bases at V and 1 base at J, with 9 bases between the two ends. The CDR3 sequence: CASRFDMNTGELFF. The CDR3 DNA follows: TGTGCCAGCAGATTTGACATGAACACCGGGGAGCTGTTTTTT.

This clone was observed a few times. This sequence joins TRBV28 and TRBJ2-2; D remains unclear. Looked up from germline, CDR1 is MDHEN and CDR2 is SYDVKM. Between the trimmed V and J ends, which lost 4 bases and 4 bases, there was a span of 10 bases. The CDR3 length is 14 residues. The CDR3 spells CASSYGSGTGELFF. CDR3 coding DNA: TGTGCCAGCAGTTATGGATCAGGCACCGGGGAGCTGTTTTTT. Combining the CDR3 with reference TRBV28 and TRBJ2-2 gives the whole variable domain DVKVTQSSRYLVKRTGEKVFLECVQDMDHENMFWYRQDPGLGLRLIYFSYDVKMKEKGDIPEGYSVSREKKERFSLILESASTNQTSMYLCASSYGSGTGELFFGEGSRLTVL.

This chain uses TRBV6-5 with TRBJ2-5; 8 nucleotides align to TRBD1. The V gene's germline CDR1 is MNHEY and CDR2 SVGAGI. Trimming removed 5 bases from V and 4 bases from J; junction bases left unmatched: 6. The CDR3 is 14 amino acids. CDR3 bases: TGTGCCAGCAGTCGCCTGACAGGGGTAGAGACCCAGTACTTC. Protein sequence: CASSRLTGVETQYF.

The rearrangement uses TRBV5-4 and TRBJ2-7; 7 bases fit TRBD1. J was trimmed by 2 bases and V by 0 bases; bases with no gene match: 5. The CDR3 loop spans 15 amino acids. The germline V gene has CDR1 SGHNT and CDR2 YYREEE (reference sequence). The CDR3 DNA follows: TGTGCCAGCAGCTTGGATACGGGACAGACCTACGAGCAGTACTTC. As protein: CASSLDTGQTYEQYF.

This rearrangement joins TRBV9 to TRBJ2-1; 8 nucleotides agree with TRBD2. CDR3 length: 17 residues. V lost 0 bases to trimming and J lost 9 bases; unmatched junction nucleotides: 14. Per the germline V gene, CDR1 is SGDLS and CDR2 is YYNGEE. The CDR3 region has the DNA TGTGCCAGCAGCGTAGCCGACGCGACTAGCGTCATCCCTGAGCAGTTCTTC. This gives the protein CASSVADATSVIPEQFF.

For the CDR3, the DNA is TGTGCCAGCAGCTTAGGGTCGAGCCAGGGGGCCTTTAATGAAAAACTGTTTTTT. Residues: CASSLGSSQGAFNEKLFF. The V and J genes are TRBV7-9 and TRBJ1-4; TRBD1 aligns across 8 bases. The CDR3 is 18 residues long. J gave up 4 bases and V 1 base, and 11 bases lay outside the gene matches. The germline gives CDR1 SEHNR, CDR2 FQNEAQ (reference sequence).

This chain joins TRBV21-1 and TRBJ2-7; TRBD1 is the table's D call and was not checked against the DNA. TRBV21-1 is shown as a pseudogene. This CDR3 spans 15 amino acids. The CDR3 region is CASSTYGQGRNEQYF. DNA for the CDR3: TGTGCCAGCAGCACATACGGACAGGGGCGCAACGAGCAGTACTTC.

This chain uses TRBV2 with TRBJ1-6, with unresolved D. V was trimmed by 4 bases and J by 0 bases, leaving 10 bases between them. CDR3 length equals 16 residues. Germline CDR1 SNHLY, CDR2 FYNNEI. In DNA form, the CDR3 reads TGTGCCAGCAGTGGAGGGCCTAGCTCCTATAATTCACCCCTCCACTTT. Amino acid sequence: CASSGGPSSYNSPLHF.

The chain joins TRBV4-2 to TRBJ1-1; TRBD1 matches at 7 bases. The CDR3 loop spans 18 amino acids. Germline V CDR1 and CDR2: LGHNA, YNFKEQ. J gave up 0 bases and V 0 bases, and 10 bases lay outside the gene matches. In nucleotides, the CDR3 is TGTGCCAGCAGCCAAGATTCCCCGGACAGGATAATGAACACTGAAGCTTTCTTT. It codes for CASSQDSPDRIMNTEAFF.

This clone appeared a single time. The chain is built from TRBV5-4 and TRBJ2-7, with a weak D call TRBD1 (6 bases). The length of the CDR3 is 14 residues. Trimming pared 4 bases from V and 1 base from J, leaving 12 bases between. From germline, CDR1 is SGHNT and CDR2 YYREEE (reference sequence). In nucleotides, the CDR3 is TGTGCCAGCAGCCCACCGGGACATTCCTACGAGCAGTACTTC. Its translation is CASSPPGHSYEQYF.

V and J are TRBV29-1 and TRBJ2-7, with 11 bases matching TRBD2. Germline CDR1 is SQVTM and CDR2 is ANQGSEA. V was pared by 2 bases and J by 1 base, with 7 bases of the junction left unmatched. The CDR3 contains 16 residues. CDR3 sequence reads: CSVENSGTSGSYEQYF. The CDR3 DNA sequence: TGCAGCGTTGAAAATTCCGGGACTAGCGGTTCCTACGAGCAGTACTTC.

The CDR3 loop is CASSATQGAGRKTQYF. Here the CDR3 DNA reads TGTGCCAGCAGCGCCACCCAGGGGGCAGGGAGAAAGACCCAGTACTTC. The chain employs TRBV7-8 and TRBJ2-5; 8 nucleotides line up with TRBD1. This CDR3 contains 16 residues. J gave up 6 bases and V 5 bases, and 14 bases lay outside the gene matches. Germline values: CDR1 SGHVS, CDR2 FQNEAQ.

This rearrangement joins TRBV29-1 to TRBJ1-3; no clear D gene. This CDR3 comprises 14 residues. Trimming stripped 1 base from V and 0 bases from J, with 7 bases between. CDR1 is SQVTM, CDR2 ANQGSEA, per germline. The CDR3 loop is CSVEGGSSGNTIYF. CDR3 in DNA: TGCAGCGTTGAAGGCGGCAGCTCTGGAAACACCATATATTTT.

CDR3 sequence: CASSEARWGNSPLHF. The CDR3 DNA follows: TGTGCCAGCAGTGAAGCGAGGTGGGGCAATTCACCCCTCCACTTT. The chain joins TRBV2 to TRBJ1-6, with D possibly matching TRBD1 (5 bases). The CDR3 runs 15 residues. CDR1 is SNHLY and CDR2 is FYNNEI in the germline V gene. V lost 0 bases and J lost 7, with 10 bases in between.

The chain couples TRBV5-6 to TRBJ2-7; TRBD2 aligns across 8 bases. This CDR3 spans 15 amino acids. V was clipped by 4 bases and J by 0 bases; unmatched bases: 6. Germline assignment: CDR1 SGHDT and CDR2 YYEEEE. The DNA for the CDR3 is TGTGCCAGCAGCCGCCCGGGAGGGAGCTCCTACGAGCAGTACTTC. Its protein product is CASSRPGGSSYEQYF.